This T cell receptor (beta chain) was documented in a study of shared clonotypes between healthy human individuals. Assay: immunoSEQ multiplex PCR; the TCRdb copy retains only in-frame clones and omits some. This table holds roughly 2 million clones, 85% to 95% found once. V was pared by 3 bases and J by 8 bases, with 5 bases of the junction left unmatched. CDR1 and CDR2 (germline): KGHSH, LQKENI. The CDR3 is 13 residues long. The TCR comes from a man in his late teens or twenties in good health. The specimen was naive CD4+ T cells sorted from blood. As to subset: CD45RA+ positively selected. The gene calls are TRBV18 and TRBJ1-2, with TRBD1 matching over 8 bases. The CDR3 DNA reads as TGTGCCAGCTCACCCCCGGACAGGGTAGGCTACACCTTC. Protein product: CASSPPDRVGYTF.